The clone carrying this T cell receptor beta chain has just a few counts. Genomic DNA came from blood regulatory T cells gated CD4+ CD25-high CD127-low. TCRdb's table, derived via immunoSEQ multiplex PCR, lists solely in-frame clones and lacks some. This sample has 15,000 to 20,000 clones; approximately 88% occur once, and the top ten carry around 1.4%. These data come from a study of regulatory and conventional T cells in RAG deficiency. The CDR3 is made up of 14 amino acids. J gave up 7 bases and V 5 bases, and 6 bases lay outside the gene matches. Per germline, CDR1 LNHDA and CDR2 SQIVND (reference sequence). The data were also submitted as part of a second study, on regulatory T cells. That work contributes: Primers: 52 TRBV forward and 13 TRBJ reverse.

The source material was Tregs sorted from blood. The sequence came from a human donor in good health. V and J are TRBV19 and TRBJ1-5, with TRBD1 identical over 9 bases. CDR3 region: CASSLGQGFQPQHF. The CDR3 nucleotides are TGTGCCAGTAGTCTGGGACAGGGTTTCCAGCCCCAGCATTTT.